Following are 27 T cell receptor beta chains from one sample sequenced in a study of technical replicates of blood from several donors. Sequencing used immunoSEQ multiplex PCR; TCRdb keeps in-frame clones, though not all of them. Of 95,000 or so clones in the sample, approximately 95% are singletons; the top ten hold 0.3% to 0.35%. The sequenced sample was T cells isolated from PBMCs. These receptors came from a human donor in good health.

The rearrangement links TRBV7-3 to TRBJ1-1; no reliable D call. The CDR3 spans 14 residues. The V end was cut by 5 bases, the J end by 4 bases, with 14 bases between. CDR1 is SGHTA and CDR2 is FQGTGA in the germline V gene. CDR3 protein: CASSPRATLTEAFF. The CDR3 nucleotides read TGTGCCAGCAGCCCTCGAGCCACCCTCACTGAAGCTTTCTTT. Variable domain in full (rest from reference TRBV7-3 and TRBJ1-1): GAGVSQTPSNKVTEKGKYVELRCDPISGHTALYWYRQSLGQGPEFLIYFQGTGAADDSGLPNDRFFAVRPEGSVSTLKIQRTERGDSAVYLCASSPRATLTEAFFGQGTRLTVV.

Here the CDR3 DNA reads TGTGCCAGTAGTATCACAGGGGGAAACACCATATATTTT. Protein product: CASSITGGNTIYF. This chain joins TRBV19 and TRBJ1-3; D may be TRBD1 (6 bases). Germline V gives CDR1 LNHDA, CDR2 SQIVND (reference sequence). V lost 3 bases, J lost 4 bases, and 7 bases lay in between. The CDR3 is 13 amino acids.

The genes are TRBV7-9 and TRBJ2-7; TRBD1 might be the D (5 bases). The germline gives CDR1 SEHNR, CDR2 FQNEAQ (reference sequence). This CDR3 is 14 amino acids long. V lost 3 bases to trimming and J lost 0 bases, with 9 bases between them. As DNA, the CDR3 is TGTGCCAGCAGCTTTACAGGTTTCTCCTACGAGCAGTACTTC. It encodes CASSFTGFSYEQYF.

The gene calls are TRBV6-5 and TRBJ1-4; 8 nucleotides agree with TRBD1. V dropped 8 bases and J dropped 7; count of bases not matched to a gene: 9. The CDR3 is 14 amino acids. Germline V gives CDR1 MNHEY, CDR2 SVGAGI. This chain's CDR3 is CASHAGTGLEKLFF. The CDR3 DNA sequence: TGTGCCAGCCACGCCGGGACAGGACTTGAAAAACTGTTTTTT.

This clone was recorded once. V gene TRBV5-6 combines with J gene TRBJ2-7; the D is unclear. The V end lost 3 bases, the J end lost 1 base, and 5 bases lay between the germline ends. Germline CDR1 SGHDT, CDR2 YYEEEE. CDR3 size: 12 residues. CDR3 DNA: TGTGCCAGCAGCTCTTTTTCCTACGAGCAGTACTTC. This gives the protein CASSSFSYEQYF. Based on the CDR3 plus reference TRBV5-6 and TRBJ2-7, the full variable domain is DAGVTQSPTHLIKTRGQQVTLRCSPKSGHDTVSWYQQALGQGPQFIFQYYEEEERQRGNFPDRFSGHQFPNYSSELNVNALLLGDSALYLCASSSFSYEQYFGPGTRLTVT.

CDR3 bases: TGTGCCAGCTCACCTATCCTGGACAGGGGGGACTATGGCTACACCTTC. Amino acid sequence: CASSPILDRGDYGYTF. The chain has TRBV18 and TRBJ1-2, with TRBD1 identical over 10 bases. J lost 3 bases, V lost 3 bases, and 7 bases had no gene match. The CDR3 has 16 residues. Germline values: CDR1 KGHSH, CDR2 LQKENI.

The chain links TRBV29-1 to TRBJ2-3, with 11 bases matching TRBD1. The V and J ends lost 7 bases and 4 bases, in that order; junction bases with no gene match: 7. CDR1 is SQVTM and CDR2 is ANQGSEA in the germline V gene. The CDR3 contains 14 residues. The CDR3, as DNA: TGCAGCGCCCGGGACAGGGGGTATTCAGATACGCAGTATTTT. Translated, it gives CSARDRGYSDTQYF.

About this clone itself: One end of the junction does not line up with germline, which may come from a read error. The chain links TRBV6-1 to TRBJ1-4; the D is unclear. This CDR3 region has 13 residues. The germline V gene has CDR1 MNHNS and CDR2 SASEGT. The CDR3, as DNA: TGTGCCAGCAGTGATTCCCCTAATCAAAAACTGTTTTTT. This sequence encodes CASSDSPNQKLFF.

On this clone itself: The junction and the germline gene differ at one end; a read error may be behind it. The CDR3 spells CASSEGRRGQGDF. Written as DNA, the CDR3 is TGTGCCAGCAGTGAAGGGAGGAGGGGACAGGGGGACTTC. This sequence joins TRBV6-1 and TRBJ2-4, with 11 bases that match TRBD1. Germline CDR1 MNHNS, CDR2 SASEGT. The CDR3 sequence is 13 residues long.

The V call is TRBV19, the J call TRBJ1-5, with 10 nucleotides matching TRBD1. The CDR3 is made up of 16 amino acids. The V and J ends lost 7 bases and 5 bases, in that order; junction bases with no gene match: 11. CDR1 LNHDA and CDR2 SQIVND come from the germline V gene (reference sequence). DNA for the CDR3: TGTGCCAGTAACCACCGTGGACAGGGGGTCTATCAGCCCCAGCATTTT. Protein product: CASNHRGQGVYQPQHF.

J is TRBJ1-2 and V is TRBV23-1; no clear D gene. TRBV23-1 is an ORF, and what it does is uncertain. Trimming removed 4 bases from V and 7 bases from J, with 7 bases in between. The length of the CDR3 is 11 residues. The CDR3, as DNA: TGCGCCAGCAGTCTATTGAGTGGCTACACCTTC. Protein product: CASSLLSGYTF.

The chain has TRBV28 and TRBJ1-2, with 8 bases fitting TRBD1. CDR3 length: 11 amino acids. The J segment lost 13 bases and the V segment lost 5 bases, leaving 6 bases of the junction unmatched. CDR1 and CDR2 (germline): MDHEN, SYDVKM. CDR3 residues: CASSRQGAVTF. The CDR3 DNA sequence: TGTGCCAGCAGTCGTCAGGGGGCCGTCACCTTC.

The J gene is TRBJ2-2, the V gene TRBV28; TRBD1 might be the D (6 bases). Trimming pared 3 bases from V and 7 bases from J, leaving 15 bases between. CDR3 length equals 15 residues. Germline V gives CDR1 MDHEN, CDR2 SYDVKM. The CDR3, as DNA: TGTGCCAGCAGTTTCGTGATACAGGGAAACGGGGAGCTGTTTTTT. Its translation: CASSFVIQGNGELFF.

In its sample, this clone was seen once. The chain has TRBV4-1 and TRBJ2-7, with TRBD1 matching over 9 bases. Looked up from germline, CDR1 is MGHRA and CDR2 is YSYEKL. The trim removed 3 bases at V and 3 bases at J, leaving 9 bases unmatched. The CDR3 has 16 residues. CDR3 bases: TGCGCCAGCAGCCAGGGGTCTGACAGGGGGGGCTACGAGCAGTACTTC. This codes for CASSQGSDRGGYEQYF.

The table lists this clone with a count of one. The genes are TRBV7-2 and TRBJ1-2; D is ambiguous. This CDR3 has 14 residues. Trimming stripped 3 bases from V and 3 bases from J, with 11 bases between. The germline V gene has CDR1 SGHTA and CDR2 FQGNSA. CDR3 amino acids: CASSFVATDYGYTF. The CDR3 DNA follows: TGTGCCAGCAGCTTTGTAGCAACGGACTATGGCTACACCTTC.

This clone appeared once. DNA of the CDR3: TGCGCCAGCAGCTTGGCGGCGAACACCGGGGAGCTGTTTTTT. Amino acid sequence: CASSLAANTGELFF. The rearrangement links TRBV5-1 to TRBJ2-2; D is ambiguous. There are 14 residues in the CDR3. The V gene's germline CDR1 is SGHRS and CDR2 YFSETQ. Between the trimmed V and J ends, which lost 0 bases and 0 bases, there was a span of 3 bases.

Here the CDR3 DNA reads TGTGCCAGTAGTATATTTAGCGGGAGAGGTTCAGATACGCAGTATTTT. Its translation: CASSIFSGRGSDTQYF. The chain is built from TRBV19 and TRBJ2-3; 9 bases match TRBD2. CDR3 length: 16 amino acids. Germline V CDR1 and CDR2: LNHDA, SQIVND (reference sequence). The trim removed 2 bases at V and 4 bases at J, leaving 7 bases unmatched.

CDR3 residues: CASSMTGLGELFF. The CDR3 DNA follows: TGCGCCAGCAGCATGACAGGGCTCGGGGAGCTGTTTTTT. J is TRBJ2-2 and V is TRBV5-1, with 7 bases that match TRBD1. Germline CDR1 reads SGHRS; CDR2 reads YFSETQ. The CDR3 loop spans 13 amino acids. The trim removed 4 bases at V and 7 bases at J, leaving 4 bases unmatched.

The chain recombines TRBV6-6 with TRBJ1-1, with D perhaps TRBD1 (5 bases). This CDR3 region has 14 residues. V lost 7 bases to trimming and J lost 1 base, with 13 bases between them. Germline lookup yields CDR1 MNHNY and CDR2 SVGAGI (reference sequence). As DNA, the CDR3 is TGTGCCAGCAACATACAAACAGGGAACACTGAAGCTTTCTTT. Translated: CASNIQTGNTEAFF.

The CDR3 is CASSEGHRVLNTEAFF. Here the CDR3 DNA reads TGTGCCAGCAGTGAAGGTCACAGAGTACTGAACACTGAAGCTTTCTTT. This rearrangement joins TRBV2 to TRBJ1-1; unclear D gene. Germline V CDR1 and CDR2: SNHLY, FYNNEI. Trimming stripped 1 base from V and 0 bases from J, with 12 bases between. The CDR3 has 16 amino acids.

This sequence joins TRBV11-2 and TRBJ2-1; 7 nucleotides match TRBD2. The CDR3 runs 14 residues. V was pared by 5 bases and J by 2 bases, with 3 bases of the junction left unmatched. Germline CDR1 reads SGHAT; CDR2 reads FQNNGV. The CDR3 region is CASSPGGTYNEQFF. The CDR3 DNA sequence: TGTGCCAGCAGCCCCGGGGGGACCTACAATGAGCAGTTCTTC.

V usage is TRBV4-1 and J usage is TRBJ2-7; tentatively, D is TRBD2 (6 bases). The CDR3 covers 14 residues. CDR1 MGHRA and CDR2 YSYEKL come from the germline V gene. V lost 4 bases, J lost 2 bases, and 12 bases lay in between. CDR3 amino acids: CASSPGGVPYEQYF. The CDR3 nucleotides read TGCGCCAGCAGCCCAGGAGGGGTGCCCTACGAGCAGTACTTC.

The chain is built from TRBV9 and TRBJ2-7; TRBD2 matches at 11 bases. The CDR3 consists of 17 residues. Per the germline V gene, CDR1 is SGDLS and CDR2 is YYNGEE. The trim removed 0 bases at V and 4 bases at J, leaving 9 bases unmatched. As DNA, the CDR3 is TGTGCCAGCAGCGTAGGGGCTAGCGGGAGGTCAGGTTACGAGCAGTACTTC. The encoded protein is CASSVGASGRSGYEQYF.

The rearrangement joins TRBV12-5 to TRBJ2-3; possibly TRBD1 for D (7 bases). The V end lost 2 bases, the J end lost 0 bases, and 18 bases lay between the germline ends. The CDR3 is 18 amino acids. From germline, CDR1 is LGHNT and CDR2 FRNRAP. CDR3 sequence: CASGLPTGDFSSTDTQYF. DNA for the CDR3: TGTGCTAGTGGTTTGCCTACAGGGGACTTCTCTAGCACAGATACGCAGTATTTT.

The chain employs TRBV5-1 and TRBJ1-4; tentative D call: TRBD1 (6 bases). The germline gives CDR1 SGHRS, CDR2 YFSETQ. The CDR3 is 13 residues long. The V and J ends lost 2 bases and 6 bases respectively, with 8 bases between them. CDR3 sequence: CASSFDRHEKLFF. CDR3 in DNA: TGCGCCAGCAGCTTCGACAGGCATGAAAAACTGTTTTTT.

The chain uses TRBV5-6 and TRBJ1-1, with 8 bases matching TRBD1. CDR1 SGHDT and CDR2 YYEEEE come from the germline V gene. J lost 6 bases, V lost 2 bases, and 6 bases had no gene match. There are 14 residues in the CDR3. The CDR3, as DNA: TGTGCCAGCAGCTTTTTCAGGGGGCCTGCTGAAGCTTTCTTT. Translated: CASSFFRGPAEAFF.

The V and J genes are TRBV13 and TRBJ2-3, with D maybe TRBD2 (6 bases). Trimming pared 2 bases from V and 5 bases from J, leaving 11 bases between. There are 14 residues in the CDR3. Germline V lookup: CDR1 PRHDT, CDR2 FYEKMQ (reference sequence). Here the CDR3 reads CASSLIPGEDTQYF. CDR3 DNA: TGTGCCAGCAGCTTAATCCCGGGGGAAGATACGCAGTATTTT.